This is a list of T cell receptor beta chains from one sample in a study of CD8+CD57+ T cells in acquired aplastic anemia. TCRdb re-analysed the reads in MiXCR, keeping a single row per CDR3 protein. The repertoire holds around 190,000 distinct CDR3 sequences, approximately 50% seen once, with roughly 15% in the top ten. The sample consisted of sorted CD4+, CD8+, or CD8+CD57+ T cells (not recorded which) from PBMCs. Receptors were obtained from a human donor in good health, serving as a control. Both conserved end residues are part of each CDR3. D genes are given only for firm matches. Expanded clones get a size class; other rows say once, few or many, or leave the size out.

>.|TRBV12-3/TRBV12-4|.|TRBJ1-1
CACRRDGTEAFF
TGTGCCTGCAGACGGGACGGCACTGAAGCTTTCTTC
>many|TRBV7-7|TRBD2|TRBJ2-5
CASSPTGGGQETQYF
TGTGCTAGCAGTCCTACTGGGGGAGGGCAAGAGACCCAGTACTTC
>.|TRBV20-1|TRBD2|TRBJ2-7
CSARGTSGGEQYF
TGCAGTGCTAGAGGGACTAGCGGGGGCGAGCAGTACTTC
>.|TRBV6-2/TRBV6-3|.|TRBJ1-1
CASTPGEGSGITEAFF
TGTGCCAGCACCCCCGGGGAGGGCTCAGGGATCACTGAAGCTTTCTTT
>.|TRBV9|.|TRBJ2-7
CASSQEGLQGYERYF
TGTGCCAGCAGCCAAGAAGGACTACAGGGATACGAGCGGTACTTC
>.|TRBV7-3|.|TRBJ1-5
CASSLGSTNQPQHF
TGTGCCAGCAGCTTGGGCAGCACTAATCAGCCCCAGCATTTT
>many|TRBV19|.|TRBJ1-3
CASSEGGNTIYF
TGTGCCAGTAGTGAAGGTGGAAACACCATATATTTT
>many|TRBV2|TRBD1|TRBJ2-2
CASSDPGGNTGELFF
TGTGCCAGCAGTGATCCAGGGGGGAACACCGGGGAGCTGTTTTTT
>.|TRBV7-6|TRBD1|TRBJ2-7
CASGPRTGVSYEQYF
TGTGCCAGCGGCCCTCGGACAGGGGTCTCCTACGAGCAGTACTTC
>.|TRBV7-9|.|TRBJ2-7
CASSSDRIPYEQYF
TGTGCCAGCAGCTCCGACAGAATCCCCTACGAGCAGTACTTC
>few|TRBV6-2/TRBV6-3|.|TRBJ2-7
CASGGAADSYEQHF
TGTGCCAGCGGAGGGGCGGCAGATTCCTACGAGCAGCACTTC
>.|TRBV5-1|TRBD1|TRBJ1-2
CASSLGKDRAYGYTF
TGCGCCAGCAGCTTGGGCAAAGACAGGGCCTATGGCTACACCTTC
>many|TRBV19|.|TRBJ2-7
CASSIPGLSYEQYF
TGTGCCAGTAGTATTCCGGGCCTGAGCTACGAGCAGTACTTC
>.|TRBV9|.|TRBJ1-2
CASRSMGNYGYTF
TGTGCCAGCAGGTCTATGGGTAACTATGGCTACACCTTC
>.|TRBV7-9|.|TRBJ2-2
CASSLRSHKGGELFF
TGTGCCAGCAGCTTACGGAGTCATAAAGGCGGGGAGCTGTTTTTT
>.|TRBV2|TRBD2|TRBJ2-5
CASSDGPYTTSGGRETQYF
TGTGCCAGCAGTGACGGCCCATACACGACTAGCGGGGGAAGGGAGACCCAGTACTTC
>.|TRBV19|.|TRBJ1-5
CASSKRGGQWVETQHF
TGTGCCAGTAGTAAGCGGGGGGGGCAGTGGGTGGAGACCCAGCATTTT
>many|TRBV7-2|TRBD1|TRBJ1-3
CASSDYRGGNTIYF
TGTGCCAGCAGCGACTACAGGGGGGGAAACACCATATATTTT
>.|TRBV20-1|TRBD1|TRBJ1-2
CSAREGGTGVGYTF
TGCAGTGCTAGAGAAGGCGGGACAGGGGTTGGCTACACCTTC
>many|TRBV6-4|TRBD2|TRBJ2-1
CASSPMGLAPDEQFF
TGTGCCAGCAGTCCCATGGGACTAGCTCCCGATGAGCAGTTCTTC
>.|TRBV15|.|TRBJ1-4
CATSDFSGRGKLFF
TGTGCCACCAGCGATTTCTCGGGGCGCGGAAAACTGTTTTTT
>.|TRBV2|.|TRBJ2-7
CASSDGGIPYEQYF
TGTGCCAGCAGTGACGGGGGAATCCCCTACGAGCAGTACTTC
>.|TRBV9|TRBD1|TRBJ1-2
CASSSGQTLCGYTF
TGTGCCAGCAGCTCGGGACAGACTCTCTGTGGCTACACCTTC
>few|TRBV28|.|TRBJ2-3
CASSRGYRTDTQYF
TGTGCCAGCAGCCGAGGGTATCGCACAGATACGCAGTATTTT